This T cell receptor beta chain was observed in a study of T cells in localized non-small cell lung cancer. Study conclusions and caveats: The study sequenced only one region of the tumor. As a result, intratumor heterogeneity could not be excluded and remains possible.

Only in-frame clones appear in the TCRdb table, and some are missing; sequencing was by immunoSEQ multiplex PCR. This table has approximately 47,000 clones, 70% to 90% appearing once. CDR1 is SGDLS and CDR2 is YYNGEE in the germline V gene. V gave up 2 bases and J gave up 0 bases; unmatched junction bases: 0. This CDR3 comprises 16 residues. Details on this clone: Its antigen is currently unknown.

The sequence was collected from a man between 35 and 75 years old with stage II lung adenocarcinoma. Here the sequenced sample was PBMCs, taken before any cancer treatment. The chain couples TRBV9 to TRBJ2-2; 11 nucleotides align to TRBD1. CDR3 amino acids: CASSVGQGANTGELFF. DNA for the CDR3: TGTGCCAGCAGCGTGGGACAGGGGGCGAACACCGGGGAGCTGTTTTTT.